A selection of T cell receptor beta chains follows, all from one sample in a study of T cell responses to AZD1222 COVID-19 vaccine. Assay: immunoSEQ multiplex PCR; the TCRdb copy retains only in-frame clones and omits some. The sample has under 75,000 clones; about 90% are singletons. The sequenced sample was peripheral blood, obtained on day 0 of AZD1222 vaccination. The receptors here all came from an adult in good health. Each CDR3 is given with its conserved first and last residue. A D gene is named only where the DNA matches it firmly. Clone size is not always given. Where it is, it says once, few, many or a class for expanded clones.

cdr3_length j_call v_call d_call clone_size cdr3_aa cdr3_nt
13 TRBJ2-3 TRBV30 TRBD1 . CAWSAGGTDTQYF TGTGCCTGGAGTGCAGGGGGTACAGATACGCAGTATTTT
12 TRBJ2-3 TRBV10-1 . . CASRGDGNTQYF TGCGCCAGCAGGGGGGATGGGAATACGCAGTATTTT
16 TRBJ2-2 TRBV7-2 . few CASSLELSSRTGELFF TGTGCCAGCAGCTTAGAACTAAGTAGTAGGACCGGGGAGCTGTTTTTT
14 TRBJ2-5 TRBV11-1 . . CASSFGAPGDTQYF TGTGCCAGCAGCTTTGGGGCGCCGGGGGATACCCAGTACTTC
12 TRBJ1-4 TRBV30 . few CAWSRGDEKLFF TGTGCCTGGAGCCGCGGGGATGAAAAACTGTTTTTT
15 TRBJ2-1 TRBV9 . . CASSADPSSYNEQFF TGTGCCAGCAGCGCGGACCCGAGCTCCTACAATGAGCAGTTCTTC
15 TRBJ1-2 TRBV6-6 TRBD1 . CASRAGTETHYGYTF TGTGCCAGCAGGGCCGGGACAGAAACTCACTATGGCTACACCTTC
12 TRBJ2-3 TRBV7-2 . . CASSQNRDTQYF TGTGCCAGCAGTCAAAACCGGGATACGCAGTATTTT
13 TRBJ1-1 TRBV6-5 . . CASSPKWSTEAFF TGTGCCAGCAGTCCAAAGTGGAGCACTGAAGCTTTCTTT
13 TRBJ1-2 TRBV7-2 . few CASSRDGFYGYTF TGTGCCAGCAGCCGGGACGGCTTCTATGGCTACACCTTC
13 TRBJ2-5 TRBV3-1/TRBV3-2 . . CASNRGIQETQYF TGTGCCAGCAACCGAGGCATTCAAGAGACCCAGTACTTC
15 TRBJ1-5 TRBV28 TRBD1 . CASSDREGGNQPQHF TGTGCCAGCAGCGACAGGGAAGGAGGCAATCAGCCCCAGCATTTT
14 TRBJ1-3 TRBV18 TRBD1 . CASSTGASGNTIYF TGTGCCAGCTCGACAGGGGCCTCTGGAAACACCATATATTTT
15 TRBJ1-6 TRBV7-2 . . CASSLGEGTGSPLHF TGTGCCAGCAGCCTAGGGGAGGGGACGGGGTCACCCCTCCACTTT
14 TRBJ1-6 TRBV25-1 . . CASRQSSYNSPLHF TGTGCCAGCCGGCAGAGCTCCTATAATTCACCCCTCCACTTT
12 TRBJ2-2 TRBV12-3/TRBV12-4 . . CASRNRAGELFF TGTGCCAGCAGAAACAGGGCCGGGGAGCTGTTTTTT
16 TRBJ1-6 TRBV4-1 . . CASSQDPKPYNSPLHF TGCGCCAGCAGCCAAGACCCAAAGCCCTATAATTCACCCCTCCACTTT
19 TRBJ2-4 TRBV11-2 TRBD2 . CASSPRSLAGVGAKNIQYF TGTGCCAGCAGCCCTCGCTCACTAGCGGGAGTTGGCGCCAAAAACATTCAGTACTTC
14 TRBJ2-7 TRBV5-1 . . CASSLDNTRYEQYF TGCGCCAGCAGCCTCGACAATACCCGTTACGAGCAGTACTTC
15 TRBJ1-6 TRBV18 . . CASSPSEGGHSPLHF TGTGCCAGCTCACCCAGCGAGGGGGGCCATTCACCCCTCCACTTT
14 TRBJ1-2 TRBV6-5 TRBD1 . CASSFTGVRDGYTF TGTGCCAGCAGTTTTACAGGGGTTCGGGATGGCTACACCTTC
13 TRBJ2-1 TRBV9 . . CASSVAGAEGMFF TGTGCCAGCAGCGTAGCAGGGGCTGAAGGAATGTTCTTC
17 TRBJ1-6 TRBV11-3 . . CASSEQGWRVSNSPLHF TGTGCCAGCAGCGAACAGGGTTGGAGGGTTTCGAATTCACCCCTCCACTTT
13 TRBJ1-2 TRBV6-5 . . CASSPGANYGYTF TGTGCCAGCAGTCCAGGGGCTAACTATGGCTACACCTTC
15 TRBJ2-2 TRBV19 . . CASSIGVGNTGELFF TGTGCCAGTAGTATAGGGGTGGGTAACACCGGGGAGCTGTTTTTT
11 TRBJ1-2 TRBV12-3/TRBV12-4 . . CASTLGGGYTF TGTGCCAGCACCCTAGGGGGAGGCTACACCTTC
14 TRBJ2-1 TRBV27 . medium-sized CASSLGGRYNEQFF TGTGCCAGCAGTTTAGGGGGGCGGTACAATGAGCAGTTCTTC
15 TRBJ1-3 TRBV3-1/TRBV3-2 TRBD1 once CASSQDAGQGNTIYF TGTGCCAGCAGCCAAGATGCGGGACAGGGAAACACCATATATTTT
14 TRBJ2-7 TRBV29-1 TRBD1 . CSVVKGQGAYEQYF TGCAGCGTTGTGAAGGGACAGGGGGCCTACGAGCAGTACTTC
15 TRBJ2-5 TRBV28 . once CASSKTIGQPETQYF TGTGCCAGCAGCAAAACCATAGGACAGCCGGAGACCCAGTACTTC
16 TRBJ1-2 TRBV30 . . CAWSVAWGRASNGYTF TGTGCCTGGAGCGTCGCCTGGGGCAGGGCTTCAAATGGCTACACCTTC
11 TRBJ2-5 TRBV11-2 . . CASSSQETQYF TGTGCCAGCAGCTCCCAAGAGACCCAGTACTTC
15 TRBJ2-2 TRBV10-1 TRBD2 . CASSLAGVDTGELFF TGCGCCAGCAGTTTAGCGGGAGTGGACACCGGGGAGCTGTTTTTT
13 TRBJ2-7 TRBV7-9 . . CASSLASTYEQYF TGTGCCAGCAGCTTAGCTTCTACCTACGAGCAGTACTTC
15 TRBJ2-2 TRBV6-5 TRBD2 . CASSERGGNTGELFF TGTGCCAGCAGCGAGCGGGGGGGGAACACCGGGGAGCTGTTTTTT
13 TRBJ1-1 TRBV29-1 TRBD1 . CSVRQGSGTEAFF TGCAGCGTTCGACAGGGGTCAGGGACTGAAGCTTTCTTT
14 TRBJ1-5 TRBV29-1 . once CSVADRATNQPQHF TGCAGCGTTGCGGACCGGGCTACCAATCAGCCCCAGCATTTT